The 23 T cell receptor beta chains given below trace back to one sample, sequenced in a study of cytomegalovirus exposure and HLA in healthy donors. Clones were sequenced by immunoSEQ multiplex PCR, and TCRdb holds only the in-frame ones, with some missing. The sample has approximately 140,000 clones, more than 85% seen once. Sequencing was performed on PBMCs. The receptors derive from a man younger than 35 in good health and CMV-seropositive.

The V call is TRBV9, the J call TRBJ1-3; weak D call: TRBD1 (6 bases). The CDR3 covers 16 residues. V was pared by 3 bases and J by 0 bases, with 13 bases between. Germline loops: CDR1 SGDLS, CDR2 YYNGEE. The DNA for the CDR3 is TGTGCCAGCAGCGCAAGTTTACAGGGCTCTGGAAACACCATATATTTT. It encodes CASSASLQGSGNTIYF. Full variable domain (outside the CDR3, taken from reference TRBV9 and TRBJ1-3): DSGVTQTPKHLITATGQRVTLRCSPRSGDLSVYWYQQSLDQGLQFLIQYYNGEERAKGNILERFSAQQFPDLHSELNLSSLELGDSALYFCASSASLQGSGNTIYFGEGSWLTVV.

The chain is built from TRBV11-2 and TRBJ1-2; D not certain. CDR3 length equals 15 residues. V lost 2 bases to trimming and J lost 0 bases, with 10 bases between them. From germline, CDR1 is SGHAT and CDR2 FQNNGV. CDR3 in amino acids: CASSLTLSANYGYTF. The CDR3 DNA sequence: TGTGCCAGCAGCTTAACGCTGTCAGCTAACTATGGCTACACCTTC.

The gene calls are TRBV29-1 and TRBJ2-7, with 9 positions matching TRBD1. V shed 4 bases and J 4 bases; nucleotides not matched to a gene: 5. Germline V CDR1 and CDR2: SQVTM, ANQGSEA. The CDR3 runs 13 residues. The CDR3 sequence is CSVAGTGQYEQYF. CDR3 DNA: TGCAGCGTTGCGGGGACAGGGCAATACGAGCAGTACTTC.

The rearrangement uses TRBV18 and TRBJ1-5, with 7 bases identical to TRBD1. Germline loops: CDR1 KGHSH, CDR2 LQKENI. The CDR3 extends over 15 amino acids. V lost 1 base to trimming and J lost 3 bases; unmatched junction nucleotides: 3. The CDR3 here is CASSPQGALNQPQHF. CDR3 bases: TGTGCCAGCTCACCACAGGGGGCCCTCAATCAGCCCCAGCATTTT.

The V gene is TRBV30, the J gene TRBJ2-2; 16 nucleotides agree with TRBD2. This CDR3 has 20 amino acids. V was clipped by 4 bases and J by 5 bases; unmatched bases: 16. Per germline, CDR1 GTSNPN and CDR2 SVGIG (reference sequence). The CDR3 sequence: CAWTATGTSGRVATTGELFF. For the CDR3, the DNA is TGTGCCTGGACGGCCACGGGGACTAGCGGGAGGGTGGCTACGACCGGGGAGCTGTTTTTT.

This sequence joins TRBV12-5 and TRBJ2-5; D is possibly TRBD2 (7 bases). This CDR3 contains 15 residues. Deletions cut 5 bases from V and 5 bases from J, with 18 bases between. Germline V lookup: CDR1 LGHNT, CDR2 FRNRAP. The CDR3 DNA reads as TGTGCTAGTGGTCCCTTTCCGGGGGGCGGCGAGACCCAGTACTTC. Amino acids: CASGPFPGGGETQYF.

The V and J genes are TRBV9 and TRBJ2-7; the match to TRBD2 covers 8 bases. V was pared by 4 bases and J by 7 bases, with 4 bases of the junction left unmatched. Looked up from germline, CDR1 is SGDLS and CDR2 is YYNGEE. The CDR3 sequence is 12 residues long. CDR3 bases: TGTGCCAGCAGCCCGGGGGGGCTTGAGCAGTACTTC. Translated, it gives CASSPGGLEQYF.

The chain employs TRBV27 and TRBJ1-1; 8 positions match TRBD1. The J segment lost 4 bases and the V segment lost 5 bases, leaving 3 bases of the junction unmatched. There are 13 residues in the CDR3. Germline assignment: CDR1 MNHEY and CDR2 SMNVEV (reference sequence). CDR3 in amino acids: CASSQGAGTEAFF. The CDR3 DNA sequence: TGTGCCAGCAGTCAGGGGGCTGGCACTGAAGCTTTCTTT.

The chain uses TRBV6-5 and TRBJ1-2; a possible D gene is TRBD1 (6 bases). V lost 4 bases and J lost 8, with 17 bases in between. Germline V gives CDR1 MNHEY, CDR2 SVGAGI. CDR3 length: 14 amino acids. The CDR3 nucleotides read TGTGCCAGCAGTTTCGGGCAGGGGTTTGGGGGCTACACCTTC. This encodes CASSFGQGFGGYTF.

This clone is a singleton in its sample. This rearrangement joins TRBV7-2 to TRBJ2-7, with 7 nucleotides matching TRBD2. The CDR3 length is 15 residues. V gave up 2 bases and J gave up 7 bases; unmatched junction bases: 11. Germline CDR1 reads SGHTA; CDR2 reads FQGNSA. DNA for the CDR3: TGTGCCAGCAGCTTATGGGGGGGGACTCGAGGAGAGCAGTACTTC. Residues: CASSLWGGTRGEQYF.

This rearrangement joins TRBV6-4 to TRBJ2-7; unclear D gene. Trimming pared 4 bases from V and 5 bases from J, leaving 12 bases between. Germline CDR1 and CDR2: MRHNA and SNTAGT. The CDR3 sequence is 13 residues long. CDR3 protein: CASSARRVDEQYF. DNA of the CDR3: TGTGCCAGCAGTGCCCGCCGCGTGGACGAGCAGTACTTC.

Only one count was recorded for this clone. J is TRBJ2-7 and V is TRBV5-1; D perhaps matches TRBD2 (6 bases). CDR1 SGHRS and CDR2 YFSETQ come from the germline V gene. V lost 6 bases and J 3 bases, leaving 22 bases between the germline ends. This CDR3 spans 16 amino acids. The CDR3 DNA sequence: TGCGCCAGCACCTCCGGACGGGGAGGAAGTAGCTACGAGCAGTACTTC. Translated: CASTSGRGGSSYEQYF.

This chain joins TRBV27 and TRBJ2-2; possible D gene TRBD1, 5 bases. Between the trimmed V and J ends, which lost 7 bases and 6 bases, there was a span of 12 bases. The CDR3 covers 13 residues. The germline gives CDR1 MNHEY, CDR2 SMNVEV (reference sequence). Here the CDR3 reads CASTDWGSGELFF. In DNA form, the CDR3 reads TGTGCCAGCACCGATTGGGGCTCCGGGGAGCTGTTTTTT.

The V and J genes are TRBV2 and TRBJ1-3, with TRBD1 matching over 7 bases. The CDR3 is 17 amino acids. V was clipped by 6 bases and J by 1 base; unmatched bases: 12. Germline V gives CDR1 SNHLY, CDR2 FYNNEI. The CDR3: CASSALGQRISGNTIYF. The CDR3 DNA is TGTGCCAGCAGCGCGTTGGGACAGCGGATTTCTGGAAACACCATATATTTT.

Only one count was recorded for this clone. This chain joins TRBV11-3 and TRBJ2-1, with 14 positions matching TRBD2. V was clipped by 3 bases and J by 7 bases; unmatched bases: 5. The CDR3 loop spans 16 amino acids. The germline CDR1 and CDR2 sequences are SGHNT and YENEEA. The CDR3 DNA follows: TGTGCCAGCAGCTTGTCGACTAGCGGGGGGGAAAATGAGCAGTTCTTC. This translates into CASSLSTSGGENEQFF.

J is TRBJ1-5 and V is TRBV5-1; 7 bases map to TRBD1. CDR1 is SGHRS and CDR2 is YFSETQ in the germline V gene. V was clipped by 4 bases and J by 6 bases; unmatched bases: 7. The CDR3 consists of 14 residues. CDR3 nucleotides: TGCGCCAGCAGCGCAACAGGGGCGAGTCAGCCCCAGCATTTT. Protein sequence: CASSATGASQPQHF.

For the CDR3, the DNA is TGTGCCAGCATTCCGGGGGGGCCGGCGAGGGCAGATACGCAGTATTTT. This gives the protein CASIPGGPARADTQYF. The genes are TRBV28 and TRBJ2-3; 8 bases are a match to TRBD2. The CDR3 consists of 16 residues. The germline gives CDR1 MDHEN, CDR2 SYDVKM. The ends lost 7 bases at V and 4 bases at J; junction bases unmatched: 13.

The chain carries TRBV5-8 and TRBJ2-2; the match to TRBD1 covers 9 bases. The germline gives CDR1 SGHTS, CDR2 YDEGEE. This CDR3 has 14 amino acids. With V trimmed by 7 bases and J by 2 bases, 3 bases remained unmatched. CDR3 in amino acids: CASGTGFNTGELFF. For the CDR3, the DNA is TGTGCCAGCGGGACAGGGTTTAACACCGGGGAGCTGTTTTTT.

In DNA, the CDR3 is TGTGCCAGCAGTCACACCGTCTCTGGAAACACCATATATTTT. Translation gives CASSHTVSGNTIYF. The chain combines TRBV6-1 with TRBJ1-3; D is unresolved. Trimming pared 5 bases from V and 0 bases from J, leaving 8 bases between. CDR1 is MNHNS, CDR2 SASEGT, per germline. This CDR3 is 14 amino acids long.

The chain carries TRBV6-6 and TRBJ1-1; D unclear. CDR3 length: 12 residues. Germline CDR1 and CDR2: MNHNY and SVGAGI (reference sequence). Trimming took 6 bases from V and 1 from J, leaving 6 bases between them. CDR3 nucleotides: TGTGCCAGCAGCTTCGGGAACACTGAAGCTTTCTTT. Protein sequence: CASSFGNTEAFF.

V and J are TRBV11-3 and TRBJ2-3; TRBD2 agrees at 7 bases. With 4 bases clipped from V and 1 base from J, the junction kept 8 bases outside the gene matches. This CDR3 is built from 16 residues. Germline V gives CDR1 SGHNT, CDR2 YENEEA. The CDR3 region is CASSSGRGSRTDTQYF. CDR3 sequence (DNA): TGTGCCAGCAGCTCAGGGAGGGGTTCCCGCACAGATACGCAGTATTTT.

The V gene is TRBV2, the J gene TRBJ2-2; D remains unclear. Trimming pared 3 bases from V and 5 bases from J, leaving 7 bases between. The CDR3 contains 13 residues. Germline CDR1 is SNHLY and CDR2 is FYNNEI. The CDR3 here is CASSEGLTGELFF. The CDR3 coding sequence is TGTGCCAGCAGTGAGGGCCTGACCGGGGAGCTGTTTTTT.

V gene TRBV7-3 combines with J gene TRBJ1-1; D is uncertain. This CDR3 comprises 14 residues. The ends were cut back, 3 bases at V and 1 base at J, with 9 bases in the middle. Germline-derived CDR1 and CDR2 are SGHTA and FQGTGA. The CDR3 protein is CASSFSGGNTEAFF. CDR3 nucleotide sequence: TGTGCCAGCAGCTTCTCTGGCGGGAACACTGAAGCTTTCTTT.